Shown below are 22 T cell receptor beta chains from a single sample sequenced in a study of cytotoxic CD8 clonotypes in ibrutinib-treated CLL (dated by TCRdb to the early 2020s). The time point label for this specimen denotes: eleven to twelve months on ibrutinib. Library preparation used the immunoSEQ multiplex PCR assay. In TCRdb, the immuneACCESS table is reduced to in-frame sequences with V and J assigned. These tables do not hold every clone; where another copy was compared, an unresolved V gene accounts for under half, and the others remain unexplained. The sample table records 150,000 to 200,000 clones; approximately 77% of these occur just once. Jointly, the top ten make up over 2% of the sample. This specimen was PBMCs, taken after 12 months of ibrutinib treatment. The receptors were gathered from a human donor with chronic lymphocytic leukemia.

The chain employs TRBV6-6 and TRBJ2-5; weak D call: TRBD2 (5 bases). In germline, CDR1 is MNHNY, CDR2 SVGAGI (reference sequence). This CDR3 contains 13 residues. Trimming cost V 5 bases and J 5 bases, with 12 bases left between them. Written as DNA, the CDR3 is TGTGCCAGCAGTCCCCCCGGCGGGGAGACCCAGTACTTC. Translation gives CASSPPGGETQYF.

The chain employs TRBV15 and TRBJ2-3; D uncertain. The CDR3 totals 17 residues. In germline, CDR1 is LNHNV, CDR2 YYDKDF (reference sequence). The germline V and J ends were trimmed by 1 base and 2 bases, with 16 bases remaining between them. The CDR3 loop reads CATSRGSQGVNTDTQYF. The CDR3 DNA reads TGTGCCACCAGCAGAGGTTCTCAAGGAGTTAACACAGATACGCAGTATTTT. The variable domain in full, with the rest retrieved from reference TRBV15 and TRBJ2-3, is DAMVIQNPRYQVTQFGKPVTLSCSQTLNHNVMYWYQQKSSQAPKLLFHYYDKDFNNEADTPDNFQSRRPNTSFCFLDIRSPGLGDTAMYLCATSRGSQGVNTDTQYFGPGTRLTVL.

The chain couples TRBV21-1 to TRBJ1-5; the DNA was not used to check the table's D call, TRBD1. TRBV21-1 is noted as a pseudogene. The CDR3 contains 14 residues. In DNA form, the CDR3 reads TGTGCCAGCAAGGACAGGGAGGCGGGTCAGCCCCAGCATTTT. This codes for CASKDREAGQPQHF.

The rearrangement joins TRBV4-1 to TRBJ2-7; 12 bases fit TRBD2. The CDR3 runs 17 residues. Looked up from germline, CDR1 is MGHRA and CDR2 is YSYEKL. J gave up 4 bases and V 0 bases, and 7 bases lay outside the gene matches. CDR3 sequence reads: CASSQDLSSGGAYEQYF. The CDR3 coding sequence is TGCGCCAGCAGCCAAGATCTTTCTAGCGGGGGGGCGTACGAGCAGTACTTC.

The chain links TRBV18 to TRBJ1-3; D not certain. Trimming took off 1 base at V and 4 bases at J, with 14 bases between the two ends. The CDR3 sequence is 16 residues long. Germline-derived CDR1 and CDR2 are KGHSH and LQKENI. CDR3 residues: CASSPLVEGSGNTIYF. CDR3 DNA: TGTGCCAGCTCACCACTGGTCGAGGGTTCGGGAAACACCATATATTTT.

V gene TRBV11-1 combines with J gene TRBJ2-7; 7 bases are shared with TRBD2. V trimming: 2 bases; J trimming: 0 bases; junction bases outside the gene matches: 7. This CDR3 comprises 16 residues. Per germline, CDR1 SGHAT and CDR2 FQDESV (reference sequence). CDR3 DNA: TGTGCCAGCAGCTTATACGGGGGGAGCGGCTCCTACGAGCAGTACTTC. It yields the protein CASSLYGGSGSYEQYF.

This clone came up once. The chain carries TRBV19 and TRBJ2-1; D might be TRBD1 (5 bases). V gave up 1 base and J gave up 0 bases, with 10 bases separating them. From germline, CDR1 is LNHDA and CDR2 SQIVND (reference sequence). There are 16 residues in the CDR3. The chain's CDR3 is CASSIAGHFSYNEQFF. The CDR3 nucleotides are TGTGCCAGTAGTATAGCTGGACATTTCTCCTACAATGAGCAGTTCTTC. Together with reference TRBV19 and TRBJ2-1, the CDR3 gives the full variable domain: DGGITQSPKYLFRKEGQNVTLSCEQNLNHDAMYWYRQDPGQGLRLIYYSQIVNDFQKGDIAEGYSVSREKKESFPLTVTSAQKNPTAFYLCASSIAGHFSYNEQFFGPGTRLTVL.

This chain uses TRBV19 with TRBJ2-2; D gene ambiguous. Germline V CDR1 and CDR2: LNHDA, SQIVND (reference sequence). The CDR3 loop spans 14 amino acids. V lost 3 bases, J lost 5 bases, and 10 bases lay in between. CDR3 DNA sequence: TGTGCCAGTAGTATCTCATCGTTAACCGGGGAGCTGTTTTTT. Translation gives CASSISSLTGELFF.

The chain uses TRBV28 and TRBJ2-7, with 8 nucleotides matching TRBD2. After removal of 3 bases from V and 2 bases from J, the junction contained 12 bases not matched to a gene. CDR1 is MDHEN, CDR2 SYDVKM, per germline. The CDR3 length is 17 residues. The CDR3 nucleotides are TGTGCCAGCAGTTTTCCCCTCCCTTTAGCGGGGACCTACGAGCAGTACTTC. Translating gives CASSFPLPLAGTYEQYF.

V and J are TRBV19 and TRBJ1-5; D gene ambiguous. The CDR3 contains 16 residues. Trimming pared 3 bases from V and 1 base from J, leaving 13 bases between. Germline CDR1 and CDR2: LNHDA and SQIVND (reference sequence). CDR3 bases: TGTGCCAGTAGTATCCCAGGCTCAGTCAGCAATCAGCCCCAGCATTTT. It encodes CASSIPGSVSNQPQHF.

The chain joins TRBV5-5 to TRBJ2-3; tentative D call: TRBD2 (5 bases). Germline V gene data show CDR1 as SGHKS and CDR2 as YYEKEE (reference sequence). Trimming left V 0 bases short and J 5 bases short, with 13 bases between. CDR3 size: 15 residues. CDR3 in DNA: TGTGCCAGCAGCTTGGGTGACTACTCGGGAGATACGCAGTATTTT. Protein sequence: CASSLGDYSGDTQYF.

The chain is built from TRBV6-5 and TRBJ1-2; D may be TRBD1 (5 bases). CDR1 and CDR2 from the germline V gene are MNHEY and SVGAGI. V shed 2 bases and J shed 0 bases, with 10 bases lying between them. This CDR3 spans 15 amino acids. The CDR3 is CASSYGAGPNYGYTF. The CDR3 DNA follows: TGTGCCAGCAGTTACGGGGCAGGACCTAACTATGGCTACACCTTC.

This clone was found once. V is TRBV7-2 and J is TRBJ2-5, with 7 bases lining up with TRBD1. The J call may be faulty, since TRBJ2-7 better matches the DNA end. Per germline, CDR1 SGHTA and CDR2 FQGNSA. The CDR3 totals 13 residues. The chain's CDR3 is CASSRDRAYEQYF. The CDR3 DNA reads TGTGCCAGCAGCCGCGACAGGGCCTACGAGCAGTACTTC.

The chain carries TRBV27 and TRBJ1-3, with D uncertain. CDR3 length: 15 amino acids. Germline assignment: CDR1 MNHEY and CDR2 SMNVEV (reference sequence). V lost 7 bases, J lost 3 bases, and 16 bases lay in between. The CDR3 spells CASTLRVGIGNTIYF. For the CDR3, the DNA is TGTGCCAGCACCCTAAGGGTGGGGATTGGAAACACCATATATTTT.

In its sample, this clone was seen many times. V usage is TRBV28 and J usage is TRBJ1-1, with D hard to call. Trimming left V 6 bases short and J 4 bases short, with 9 bases between. CDR1 MDHEN and CDR2 SYDVKM come from the germline V gene. The CDR3 runs 12 residues. CDR3 nucleotide sequence: TGTGCCAGCAGCGGGGTGATCACTGAAGCTTTCTTT. It yields the protein CASSGVITEAFF.

The chain recombines TRBV9 with TRBJ1-3; 7 positions match TRBD1. Germline assignment: CDR1 SGDLS and CDR2 YYNGEE. The CDR3 is 16 residues long. V lost 2 bases and J lost 5; bases outside the gene matches: 10. CDR3 in amino acids: CASSVSADRLRNTIYF. The CDR3 nucleotides read TGTGCCAGCAGCGTGTCGGCGGACAGGTTAAGAAACACCATATATTTT.

In its sample, this clone was seen a few times. The chain combines TRBV7-2 with TRBJ1-5, with D unresolved. Trimming removed 3 bases from V and 7 bases from J, with 10 bases in between. From germline, CDR1 is SGHTA and CDR2 FQGNSA. This CDR3 is 13 amino acids long. Written as DNA, the CDR3 is TGTGCCAGCAGCTTGAAGCTCCGGCAGCCCCAGCATTTT. Encoded protein: CASSLKLRQPQHF.

Only a few counts were recorded for this clone. The chain combines TRBV10-1 with TRBJ1-5; possibly TRBD1 for D (6 bases). Germline assignment: CDR1 WNHNN and CDR2 SYGVQD (reference sequence). Trimming took off 4 bases at V and 2 bases at J, with 12 bases between the two ends. The CDR3 length is 15 residues. The CDR3 sequence is CASSGTVNGNQPQHF. The CDR3 region has the DNA TGCGCCAGCAGTGGGACAGTAAATGGCAATCAGCCCCAGCATTTT.

J is TRBJ2-4 and V is TRBV20-1; D gene unclear. CDR3 size: 11 residues. Per germline, CDR1 DFQATT and CDR2 SNEGSKA (reference sequence). The CDR3 is CSVIASNIQYF. The CDR3 DNA is TGCAGCGTCATAGCCTCAAACATTCAGTACTTC.

The rearrangement joins TRBV11-2 to TRBJ1-3; tentatively, D is TRBD1 (5 bases). CDR3 length: 14 amino acids. CDR1 is SGHAT, CDR2 FQNNGV, per germline. V was trimmed by 3 bases and J by 2 bases, leaving 8 bases between them. The CDR3 reads CASSFGAAGNTIYF. CDR3 DNA: TGTGCCAGCAGCTTCGGGGCGGCTGGAAACACCATATATTTT.

The DNA for the CDR3 is TGTGCCAGCAGCTTAAATACAGGTAGCATGGGCATTCAGTACTTC. Protein sequence: CASSLNTGSMGIQYF. V and J are TRBV11-2 and TRBJ2-4; D is perhaps TRBD1 (5 bases). The CDR3 contains 15 residues. Germline V CDR1 and CDR2: SGHAT, FQNNGV. V was cut by 2 bases and J by 9 bases, with 17 bases left in between. Complete variable domain (other parts from reference TRBV11-2 and TRBJ2-4): EAGVAQSPRYKIIEKRQSVAFWCNPISGHATLYWYQQILGQGPKLLIQFQNNGVVDDSQLPKDRFSAERLKGVDSTLKIQPAKLEDSAVYLCASSLNTGSMGIQYFGAGTRLSVL.

The chain is built from TRBV6-5 and TRBJ1-2; TRBD1 matches 8 bases. V shed 5 bases, J shed 4 bases, and the junction held 3 bases outside the gene matches. CDR3 length equals 13 residues. The V gene's germline CDR1 is MNHEY and CDR2 SVGAGI. CDR3 protein: CASSRDRSYGYTF. The CDR3 DNA reads TGTGCCAGCAGTCGGGACAGGAGCTATGGCTACACCTTC.